The next 23 T cell receptor beta chains were all read from a single sample in a study of CD8+ T cells in alopecia areata. Once RNA had been extracted, it was reverse transcribed into cDNA to act as the sequencing template. Profiling relied on immunoSEQ multiplex PCR, and the TCRdb table lists in-frame clones only, not all of them. The sample carries fewer than 150,000 clones, about 61% recorded once. The treatment is: oral pan-JAK inhibitor, 5-10 mg twice daily. The sample was CD8+ T cells sorted from blood, taken at week 4, from a patient treated with tofacitinib. The receptors were gathered from a human donor with alopecia areata.

Only a few counts were recorded for this clone. J is TRBJ2-7 and V is TRBV27; TRBD1 agrees at 10 bases. Germline lookup yields CDR1 MNHEY and CDR2 SMNVEV (reference sequence). The ends lost 5 bases at V and 9 bases at J; junction bases unmatched: 7. The CDR3 totals 13 residues. The CDR3 nucleotides are TGTGCCAGCAGTCCGGGACAGGGGTTTTGGCAGTACTTC. Translating it yields CASSPGQGFWQYF.

This clone was counted only a few times. The V gene is TRBV29-1, the J gene TRBJ2-5; a possible D gene is TRBD1 (5 bases). Germline CDR1 is SQVTM and CDR2 is ANQGSEA. The CDR3 has 16 residues. V lost 6 bases and J 7 bases, leaving 27 bases between the germline ends. CDR3 loop: CSVLPAPPDPQGTQYF. CDR3 sequence (DNA): TGCAGCGTCCTTCCGGCTCCCCCGGACCCTCAGGGGACCCAGTACTTC.

V usage is TRBV30 and J usage is TRBJ2-1, with TRBD2 matching over 10 bases. This CDR3 has 14 residues. CDR1 and CDR2 (germline): GTSNPN, SVGIG (reference sequence). Unmatched junction bases numbered 5, after V lost 5 bases and J lost 4 bases. CDR3 region: CAWELAGIYNEQFF. The CDR3 DNA reads as TGTGCCTGGGAACTAGCGGGGATTTACAATGAGCAGTTCTTC. Full variable domain (missing parts from reference TRBV30 and TRBJ2-1): SQTIHQWPATLVQPVGSPLSLECTVEGTSNPNLYWYRQAAGRGLQLLFYSVGIGQISSEVPQNLSASRPQDRQFILSSKKLLLSDSGFYLCAWELAGIYNEQFFGPGTRLTVL.

The chain has TRBV7-9 and TRBJ2-3; TRBD2 matches 8 bases. This CDR3 region has 17 residues. Germline lookup yields CDR1 SEHNR and CDR2 FQNEAQ (reference sequence). Trimming cost V 5 bases and J 3 bases; bases outside gene matches: 13. Written as DNA, the CDR3 is TGTGCCAGCAGCCCGAAAGAGCGGACTAGCTGGACAGATACGCAGTATTTT. It yields the protein CASSPKERTSWTDTQYF.

The sample holds a few counts of this clone. This chain uses TRBV2 with TRBJ1-1; no firm D call. The CDR3 runs 15 residues. Germline values: CDR1 SNHLY, CDR2 FYNNEI. Trimming removed 7 bases from V and 0 bases from J, with 15 bases in between. The CDR3 spells CASIRSGDLNTEAFF. In nucleotides, the CDR3 is TGTGCCAGCATTCGAAGTGGGGATTTGAACACTGAAGCTTTCTTT.

The rearrangement joins TRBV29-1 to TRBJ2-7, with TRBD1 matching over 7 bases. The CDR3 contains 13 residues. The ends lost 4 bases at V and 5 bases at J; junction bases unmatched: 8. The V gene's germline CDR1 is SQVTM and CDR2 ANQGSEA. CDR3 region: CSVVGRGFHEQYF. The CDR3 coding sequence is TGCAGCGTTGTGGGCAGGGGGTTCCACGAGCAGTACTTC.

The J gene is TRBJ2-4, the V gene TRBV14; weak D call: TRBD1 (7 bases). Germline CDR1 is SGHDN and CDR2 is FVKESK. CDR3 length: 17 amino acids. The ends were cut back, 4 bases at V and 1 base at J, with 17 bases in the middle. CDR3 protein: CASSLLTGEEAKNIQYF. The CDR3 bases are TGTGCCAGCAGCCTACTTACAGGGGAGGAGGCCAAAAACATTCAGTACTTC.

The chain uses TRBV30 and TRBJ2-5, with 10 positions matching TRBD2. V trimming: 0 bases; J trimming: 7 bases; junction bases outside the gene matches: 5. The CDR3 runs 14 residues. Germline CDR1 GTSNPN, CDR2 SVGIG (reference sequence). The CDR3 DNA follows: TGTGCCTGGAGTGTCCTAGCGGGGGTCGGGACCCAGTACTTC. This encodes CAWSVLAGVGTQYF.

This clone was recorded a few times. The gene calls are TRBV29-1 and TRBJ2-1; TRBD2 aligns across 7 bases. The CDR3 has 12 residues. CDR1 and CDR2 from the germline V gene are SQVTM and ANQGSEA. Trimming took 4 bases from V and 10 from J; bases not matched to a gene: 7. CDR3 protein: CSVVPREGEQFF. CDR3 in DNA: TGCAGCGTTGTCCCCAGGGAGGGAGAGCAGTTCTTC.

The chain joins TRBV5-1 to TRBJ1-4, with unresolved D. Germline V gives CDR1 SGHRS, CDR2 YFSETQ. Trimming stripped 3 bases from V and 2 bases from J, with 8 bases between. This CDR3 contains 14 residues. The CDR3 is CASSYTETNEKLFF. CDR3 sequence (DNA): TGCGCCAGCAGCTACACGGAGACTAATGAAAAACTGTTTTTT.

This clone turned up a few times. The rearrangement joins TRBV29-1 to TRBJ2-7, with TRBD2 matching 8 bases. The CDR3 runs to 13 residues. The J segment lost 2 bases and the V segment lost 7 bases, leaving 7 bases of the junction unmatched. Germline values: CDR1 SQVTM, CDR2 ANQGSEA. Written as DNA, the CDR3 is TGCAGCGGAGTCGCGGGGGGAGCCTACGAGCAGTACTTC. This sequence encodes CSGVAGGAYEQYF.

The rearrangement uses TRBV27 and TRBJ2-7; D tentatively fits TRBD1 or TRBD2 (5 bases each). CDR3 length equals 12 residues. Trimming removed 5 bases at V and 6 bases at J, with 11 bases between. CDR1 is MNHEY and CDR2 is SMNVEV in the germline V gene (reference sequence). The CDR3 nucleotides are TGTGCCAGCAGTACTGAGGGGAGCGAGCAGTACTTC. Its translation: CASSTEGSEQYF.

The chain couples TRBV29-1 to TRBJ2-5; D gene uncertain. The CDR3 sequence is 10 residues long. Per germline, CDR1 SQVTM and CDR2 ANQGSEA. Trimming left V 3 bases short and J 10 bases short, with 9 bases between. CDR3 nucleotide sequence: TGCAGCGTTGACGGAGCCGTCCAGTACTTC. Protein: CSVDGAVQYF.

The V and J genes are TRBV27 and TRBJ1-3; no firm D call. This CDR3 spans 15 amino acids. The V gene lost 4 bases and the J gene lost 0 bases, with 10 bases spanning the gap. Germline V gene lookup returns CDR1 MNHEY and CDR2 SMNVEV (reference sequence). The CDR3 spells CASSSPVDSGNTIYF. CDR3 DNA sequence: TGTGCCAGCAGTTCGCCCGTTGACTCTGGAAACACCATATATTTT.

This clone has a handful of counts. This sequence joins TRBV29-1 and TRBJ2-4, with D perhaps TRBD1 or TRBD2 (6 bases each). Germline V gene sequence: CDR1 SQVTM, CDR2 ANQGSEA. The CDR3 is 11 amino acids. The ends were cut back, 7 bases at V and 8 bases at J, with 12 bases in the middle. The CDR3 sequence: CSGVRGDIQYF. The CDR3 DNA reads as TGCAGCGGCGTGAGGGGGGACATTCAGTACTTC.

The chain carries TRBV2 and TRBJ2-4; perhaps TRBD1 as D (5 bases). Germline CDR1 is SNHLY and CDR2 is FYNNEI. This CDR3 is built from 17 residues. The ends were cut back, 2 bases at V and 3 bases at J, with 17 bases in the middle. CDR3 sequence: CASSEYAGRAVKNIQYF. The CDR3 DNA reads TGTGCCAGCAGTGAATATGCAGGGCGTGCGGTCAAAAACATTCAGTACTTC. The full variable domain, rest sourced from reference TRBV2 and TRBJ2-4, is EPEVTQTPSHQVTQMGQEVILRCVPISNHLYFYWYRQILGQKVEFLVSFYNNEISEKSEIFDDQFSVERPDGSNFTLKIRSTKLEDSAMYFCASSEYAGRAVKNIQYFGAGTRLSVL.

The gene calls are TRBV30 and TRBJ2-3, with a tentative D call TRBD1 (6 bases). Trimming pared 4 bases from V and 1 base from J, leaving 12 bases between. This CDR3 is built from 14 residues. Germline V gene lookup returns CDR1 GTSNPN and CDR2 SVGIG (reference sequence). CDR3 coding DNA: TGTGCCTGGACAGGGGAATGGGGCACAGATACGCAGTATTTT. Amino acids: CAWTGEWGTDTQYF.

The CDR3 DNA is TGTGCCAGTAGTGCGGGTGGGCAGAACAATGAGCAGTTCTTC. It translates to CASSAGGQNNEQFF. This chain links TRBV19 with TRBJ2-1; a possible D gene is TRBD2 (5 bases). The CDR3 has 14 amino acids. V lost 5 bases to trimming and J lost 5 bases, with 13 bases between them. Germline lookup yields CDR1 LNHDA and CDR2 SQIVND (reference sequence).

This clone appeared a few times. The chain carries TRBV30 and TRBJ1-1, with a tentative D call TRBD1 (5 bases). The CDR3 runs to 15 residues. V lost 0 bases and J 4 bases, leaving 15 bases between the germline ends. Germline assignment: CDR1 GTSNPN and CDR2 SVGIG (reference sequence). The CDR3, as DNA: TGTGCCTGGAGTGTTGATTCGGGGGGTGGCACTGAAGCTTTCTTT. Its translation: CAWSVDSGGGTEAFF.

This clone has just one count. The chain combines TRBV27 with TRBJ1-2; TRBD1 agrees at 11 bases. The CDR3 sequence is 16 residues long. The trim removed 5 bases at V and 3 bases at J, leaving 8 bases unmatched. The germline gives CDR1 MNHEY, CDR2 SMNVEV (reference sequence). For the CDR3, the DNA is TGTGCCAGCAGTCCTCTCCGGACAGGGGGCTACTATGGCTACACCTTC. It codes for CASSPLRTGGYYGYTF.

This clone was recorded a few times. This rearrangement joins TRBV11-2 to TRBJ2-3; maybe TRBD2 (7 bases). There are 19 residues in the CDR3. The V end was cut by 4 bases, the J end by 4 bases, with 27 bases between. Germline-derived CDR1 and CDR2 are SGHAT and FQNNGV. CDR3 coding DNA: TGTGCCAGCAGCTCCCAGGCCCTCGGGGGGCCAGTATGGGCAGATACGCAGTATTTT. Protein product: CASSSQALGGPVWADTQYF.

The genes are TRBV7-9 and TRBJ1-2; TRBD1 aligns across 7 bases. Germline assignment: CDR1 SEHNR and CDR2 FQNEAQ (reference sequence). V shed 3 bases and J 5 bases; nucleotides not matched to a gene: 6. The CDR3 length is 14 residues. The CDR3 coding sequence is TGTGCCAGCAGCTTTGCCCCACAGGGGTATGGCTACACCTTC. This encodes CASSFAPQGYGYTF.

This clone was seen a handful of times. This sequence joins TRBV15 and TRBJ2-5; no reliable D call. CDR3 length: 16 residues. V was pared by 3 bases and J by 2 bases, with 16 bases between. The germline V gene encodes CDR1 LNHNV and CDR2 YYDKDF (reference sequence). The CDR3 region has the DNA TGTGCCACCAGCAGTTCCTTCGACTGGGATCAAGAGACCCAGTACTTC. This sequence encodes CATSSSFDWDQETQYF.